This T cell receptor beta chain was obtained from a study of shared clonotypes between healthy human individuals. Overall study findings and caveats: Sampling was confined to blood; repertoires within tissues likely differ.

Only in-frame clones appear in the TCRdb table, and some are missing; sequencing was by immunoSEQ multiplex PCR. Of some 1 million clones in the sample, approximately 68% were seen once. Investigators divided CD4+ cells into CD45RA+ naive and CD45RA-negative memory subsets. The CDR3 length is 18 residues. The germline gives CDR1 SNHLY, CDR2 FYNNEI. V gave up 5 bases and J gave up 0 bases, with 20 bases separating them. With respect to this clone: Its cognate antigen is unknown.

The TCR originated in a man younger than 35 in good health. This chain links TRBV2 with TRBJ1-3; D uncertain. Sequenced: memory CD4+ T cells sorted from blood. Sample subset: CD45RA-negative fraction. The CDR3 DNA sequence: TGTGCCAGCAGTATTGACTTTTTTAGTGGGCACTCTGGAAACACCATATATTTT. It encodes CASSIDFFSGHSGNTIYF.